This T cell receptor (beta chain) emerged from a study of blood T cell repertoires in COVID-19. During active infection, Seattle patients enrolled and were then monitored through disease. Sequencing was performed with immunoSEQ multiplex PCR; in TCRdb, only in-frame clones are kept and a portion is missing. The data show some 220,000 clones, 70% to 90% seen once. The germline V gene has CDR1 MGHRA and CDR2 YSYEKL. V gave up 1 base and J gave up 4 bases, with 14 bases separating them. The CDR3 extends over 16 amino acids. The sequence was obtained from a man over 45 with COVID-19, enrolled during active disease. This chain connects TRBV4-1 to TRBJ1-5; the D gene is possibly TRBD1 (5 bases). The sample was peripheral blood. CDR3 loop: CASSQAPRTPNQPQHF. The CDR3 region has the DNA TGCGCCAGCAGCCAAGCGCCTCGGACACCTAATCAGCCCCAGCATTTT.